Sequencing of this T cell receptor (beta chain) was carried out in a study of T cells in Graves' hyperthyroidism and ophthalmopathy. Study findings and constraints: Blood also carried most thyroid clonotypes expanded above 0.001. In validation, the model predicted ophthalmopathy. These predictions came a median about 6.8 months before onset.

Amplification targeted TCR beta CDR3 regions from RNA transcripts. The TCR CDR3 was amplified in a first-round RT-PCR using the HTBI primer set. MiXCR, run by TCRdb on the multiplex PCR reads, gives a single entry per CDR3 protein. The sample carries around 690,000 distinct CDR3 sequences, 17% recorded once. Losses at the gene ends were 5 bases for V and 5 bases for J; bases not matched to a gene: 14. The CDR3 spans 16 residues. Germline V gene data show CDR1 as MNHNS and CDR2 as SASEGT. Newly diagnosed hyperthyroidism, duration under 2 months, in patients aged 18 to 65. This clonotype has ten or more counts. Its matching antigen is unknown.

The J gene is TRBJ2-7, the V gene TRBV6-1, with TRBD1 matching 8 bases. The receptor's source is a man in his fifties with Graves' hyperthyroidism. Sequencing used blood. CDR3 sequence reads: CASSYGSAGGYNEQYF. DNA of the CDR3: TGTGCCAGCAGTTATGGTTCGGCAGGGGGCTATAACGAGCAGTACTTC.